The 10 T cell receptor beta chains below all came from one sample that was sequenced in a study of cytomegalovirus exposure and HLA in healthy donors. 13 Jbeta primers and 60 Vbeta primers were used for the PCR. Profiled with immunoSEQ multiplex PCR; TCRdb holds only in-frame clones, not every one. The repertoire includes about 250,000 clones, roughly 84% of them detected once, and 0.24% sits in the top ten. Sequencing input: PBMCs. All receptors derive from a girl aged 2 to 10 in good health and CMV-seronegative.

This clone was observed a single time. V and J are TRBV25-1 and TRBJ1-4, with 10 bases matching TRBD1. Trimming at V came to 2 bases and at J to 7 bases, leaving 4 bases not matched to a gene. The CDR3 is 15 amino acids. Per germline, CDR1 MGHDK and CDR2 SYGVNS. CDR3 amino acids: CASSEDRGLSEKLFF. The CDR3 DNA is TGTGCCAGCAGTGAAGACAGGGGGCTGAGTGAAAAACTGTTTTTT.

V is TRBV27 and J is TRBJ1-5; 10 bases map to TRBD1. V trimming: 4 bases; J trimming: 7 bases; junction bases outside the gene matches: 7. In germline, CDR1 is MNHEY, CDR2 SMNVEV (reference sequence). The CDR3 consists of 15 residues. The CDR3 reads CASSYSGTGVQPQHF. In DNA, the CDR3 is TGTGCCAGCAGTTACTCCGGGACAGGGGTACAGCCCCAGCATTTT.

The chain couples TRBV5-1 to TRBJ1-5, with D possibly TRBD1 on 5 matching bases. This CDR3 is built from 13 residues. V was shortened by 2 bases and J by 7 bases, with 10 bases between the two germline ends. CDR1 is SGHRS, CDR2 YFSETQ, per germline. The CDR3 nucleotides read TGCGCCAGCAGCTTCAGGGTCGGGCAGCCCCAGCATTTT. It translates to CASSFRVGQPQHF.

The rearrangement uses TRBV27 and TRBJ2-3, with a tentative D call TRBD2 (6 bases). V lost 1 base, J lost 9 bases, and 8 bases lay in between. Germline loops: CDR1 MNHEY, CDR2 SMNVEV (reference sequence). CDR3 length equals 12 residues. CDR3 sequence: CASSLWGDTQYF. The DNA for the CDR3 is TGTGCCAGCAGTTTATGGGGGGACACGCAGTATTTT.

The rearrangement uses TRBV10-1 and TRBJ2-7; 9 bases map to TRBD2. The CDR3 runs 16 residues. V lost 3 bases to trimming and J lost 5 bases; unmatched junction nucleotides: 11. Germline loops: CDR1 WNHNN, CDR2 SYGVQD (reference sequence). CDR3 bases: TGCGCCAGCAGTGAAATAGCGGGAGCGTGGACAGACGAGCAGTACTTC. It yields the protein CASSEIAGAWTDEQYF.

This chain joins TRBV5-1 and TRBJ2-3, with 13 bases identical to TRBD2. V was clipped by 4 bases and J by 4 bases; unmatched bases: 6. This CDR3 region has 16 residues. Germline values: CDR1 SGHRS, CDR2 YFSETQ. CDR3: CASSEGLAGRSDTQYF. CDR3 nucleotides: TGCGCCAGCAGCGAGGGACTAGCGGGAAGGTCAGATACGCAGTATTTT.

On this clone: This sample also contains other DNA sequences that code for the same CDR3. This chain joins TRBV2 and TRBJ1-6, with D uncertain. Germline CDR1 SNHLY, CDR2 FYNNEI. The V and J ends lost 7 bases and 7 bases respectively, with 17 bases between them. The CDR3 sequence is 15 residues long. In nucleotides, the CDR3 is TGTGCCAGCAACTTGGAGACGGTCTCAAATTCACCCCTCCACTTT. It specifies CASNLETVSNSPLHF.

J is TRBJ1-4 and V is TRBV7-2; perhaps TRBD1 as D (5 bases). Trimming took off 1 base at V and 7 bases at J, with 10 bases between the two ends. Germline-derived CDR1 and CDR2 are SGHTA and FQGNSA. The length of the CDR3 is 14 residues. The CDR3 loop is CASSLGGVGEKLFF. The CDR3 DNA reads as TGTGCCAGCAGCTTAGGGGGGGTGGGTGAAAAACTGTTTTTT.

The table lists this clone with a count of one. In DNA form, the CDR3 reads TGTGCCAGTAGAAAGACAGGGAGCAATCAGCCCCAGCATTTT. Residues: CASRKTGSNQPQHF. The chain is built from TRBV19 and TRBJ1-5, with 7 bases identical to TRBD1. The CDR3 runs 14 residues. V was pared by 6 bases and J by 1 base, with 3 bases of the junction left unmatched. Looked up from germline, CDR1 is LNHDA and CDR2 is SQIVND (reference sequence).

The chain carries TRBV5-4 and TRBJ2-1; 10 bases match TRBD2. V was pared by 4 bases and J by 0 bases, with 4 bases of the junction left unmatched. The CDR3 contains 16 residues. Germline CDR1 SGHNT, CDR2 YYREEE (reference sequence). CDR3 in amino acids: CASSGSGRVSYNEQFF. The CDR3 nucleotides read TGTGCCAGCAGCGGGAGCGGGAGGGTCTCCTACAATGAGCAGTTCTTC.